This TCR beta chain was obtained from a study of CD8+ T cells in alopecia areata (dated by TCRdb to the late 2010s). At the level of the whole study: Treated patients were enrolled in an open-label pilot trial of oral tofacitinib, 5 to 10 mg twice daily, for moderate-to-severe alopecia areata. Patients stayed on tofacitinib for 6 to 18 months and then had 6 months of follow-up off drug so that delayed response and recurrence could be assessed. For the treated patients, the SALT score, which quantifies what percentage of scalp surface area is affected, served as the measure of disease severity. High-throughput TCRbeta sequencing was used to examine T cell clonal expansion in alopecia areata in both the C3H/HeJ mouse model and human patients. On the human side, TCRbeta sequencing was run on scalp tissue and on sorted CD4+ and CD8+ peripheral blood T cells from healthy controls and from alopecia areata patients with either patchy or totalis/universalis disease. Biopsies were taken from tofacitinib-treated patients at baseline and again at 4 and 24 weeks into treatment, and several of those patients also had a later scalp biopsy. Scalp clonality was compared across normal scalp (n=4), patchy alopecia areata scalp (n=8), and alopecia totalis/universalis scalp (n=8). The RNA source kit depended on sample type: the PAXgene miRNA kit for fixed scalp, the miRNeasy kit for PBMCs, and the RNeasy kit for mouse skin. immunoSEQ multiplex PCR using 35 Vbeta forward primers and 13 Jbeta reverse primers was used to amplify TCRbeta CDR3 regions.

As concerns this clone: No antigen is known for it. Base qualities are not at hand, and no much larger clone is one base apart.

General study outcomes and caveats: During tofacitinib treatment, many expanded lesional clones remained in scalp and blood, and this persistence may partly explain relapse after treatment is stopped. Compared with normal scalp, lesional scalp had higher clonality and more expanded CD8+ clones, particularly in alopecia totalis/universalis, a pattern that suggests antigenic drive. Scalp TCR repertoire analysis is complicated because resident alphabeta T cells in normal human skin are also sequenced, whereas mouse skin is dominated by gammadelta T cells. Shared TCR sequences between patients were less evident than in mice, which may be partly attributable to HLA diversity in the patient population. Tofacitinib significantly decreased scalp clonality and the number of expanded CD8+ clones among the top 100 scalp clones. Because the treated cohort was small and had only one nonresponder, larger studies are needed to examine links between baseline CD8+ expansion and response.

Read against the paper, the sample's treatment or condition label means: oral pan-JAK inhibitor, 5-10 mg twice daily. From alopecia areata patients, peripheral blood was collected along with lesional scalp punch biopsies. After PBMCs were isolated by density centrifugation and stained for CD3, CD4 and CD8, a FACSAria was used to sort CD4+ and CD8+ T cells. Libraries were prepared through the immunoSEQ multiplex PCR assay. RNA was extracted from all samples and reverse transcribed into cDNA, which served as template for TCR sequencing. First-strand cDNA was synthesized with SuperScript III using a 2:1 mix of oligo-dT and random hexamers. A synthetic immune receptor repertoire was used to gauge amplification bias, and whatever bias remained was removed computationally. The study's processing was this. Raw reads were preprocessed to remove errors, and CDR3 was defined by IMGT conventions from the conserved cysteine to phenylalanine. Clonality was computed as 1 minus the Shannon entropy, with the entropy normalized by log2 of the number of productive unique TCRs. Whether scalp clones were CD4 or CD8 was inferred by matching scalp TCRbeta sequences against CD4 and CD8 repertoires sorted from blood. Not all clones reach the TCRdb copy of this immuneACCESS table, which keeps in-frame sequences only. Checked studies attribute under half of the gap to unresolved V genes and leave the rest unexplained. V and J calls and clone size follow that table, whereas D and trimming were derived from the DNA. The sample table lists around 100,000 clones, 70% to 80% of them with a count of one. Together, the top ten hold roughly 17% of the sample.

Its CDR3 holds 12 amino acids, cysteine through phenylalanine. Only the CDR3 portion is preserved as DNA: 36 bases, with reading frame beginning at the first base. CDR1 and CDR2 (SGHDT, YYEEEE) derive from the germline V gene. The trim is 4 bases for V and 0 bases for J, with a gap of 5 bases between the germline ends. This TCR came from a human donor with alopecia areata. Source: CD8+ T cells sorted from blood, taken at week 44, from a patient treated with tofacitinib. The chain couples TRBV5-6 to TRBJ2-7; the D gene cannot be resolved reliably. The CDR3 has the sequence CASSIDSYEQYF. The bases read TGTGCCAGCAGCATAGACTCCTACGAGCAGTACTTC.